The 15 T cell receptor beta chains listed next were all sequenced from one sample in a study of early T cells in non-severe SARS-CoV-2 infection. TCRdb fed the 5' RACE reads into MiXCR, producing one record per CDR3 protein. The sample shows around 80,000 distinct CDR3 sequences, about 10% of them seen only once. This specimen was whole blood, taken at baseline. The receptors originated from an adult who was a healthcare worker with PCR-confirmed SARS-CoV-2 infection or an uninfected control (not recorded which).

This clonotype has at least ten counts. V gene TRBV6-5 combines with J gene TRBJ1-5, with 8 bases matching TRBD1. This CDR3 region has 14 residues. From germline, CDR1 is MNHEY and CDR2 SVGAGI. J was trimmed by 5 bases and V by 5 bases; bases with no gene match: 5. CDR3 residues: CASSIGTGDQPQHF. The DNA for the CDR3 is TGTGCCAGCAGTATCGGGACAGGAGATCAGCCCCAGCATTTT.

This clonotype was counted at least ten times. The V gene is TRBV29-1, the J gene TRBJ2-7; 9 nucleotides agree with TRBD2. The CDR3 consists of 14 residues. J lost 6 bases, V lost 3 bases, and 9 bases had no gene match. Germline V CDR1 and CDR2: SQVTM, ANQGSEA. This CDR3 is CSVEAGGGAGEQYF. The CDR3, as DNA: TGCAGCGTTGAGGCCGGCGGGGGGGCCGGCGAGCAGTACTTC.

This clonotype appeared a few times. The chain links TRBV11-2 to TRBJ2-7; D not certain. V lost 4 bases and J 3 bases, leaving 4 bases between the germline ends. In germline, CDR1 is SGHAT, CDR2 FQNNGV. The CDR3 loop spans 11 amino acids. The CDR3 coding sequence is TGTGCCAGCAGCTACTACTACGAGCAGTACTTC. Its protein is CASSYYYEQYF.

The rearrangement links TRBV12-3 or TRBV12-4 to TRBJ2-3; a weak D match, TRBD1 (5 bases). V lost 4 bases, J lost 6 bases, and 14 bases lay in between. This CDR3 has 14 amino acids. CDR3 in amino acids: CASSSSAGRDTQYF. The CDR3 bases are TGTGCCAGCAGTTCCTCGGCAGGGCGGGATACGCAGTATTTT.

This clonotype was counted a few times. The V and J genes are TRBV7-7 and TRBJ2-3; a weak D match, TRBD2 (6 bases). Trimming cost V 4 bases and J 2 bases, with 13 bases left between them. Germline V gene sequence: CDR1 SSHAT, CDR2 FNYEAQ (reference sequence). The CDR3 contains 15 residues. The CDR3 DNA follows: TGTGCCAGCAGCTCCGGACTAAGTACCACAGATACGCAGTATTTT. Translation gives CASSSGLSTTDTQYF.

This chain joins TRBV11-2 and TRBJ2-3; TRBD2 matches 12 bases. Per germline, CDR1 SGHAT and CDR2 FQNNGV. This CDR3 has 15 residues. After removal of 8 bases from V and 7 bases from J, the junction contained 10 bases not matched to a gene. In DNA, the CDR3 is TGTGCCAGCTCCCGGACTAGCGGGGTGGGGAATACGCAGTATTTT. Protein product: CASSRTSGVGNTQYF.

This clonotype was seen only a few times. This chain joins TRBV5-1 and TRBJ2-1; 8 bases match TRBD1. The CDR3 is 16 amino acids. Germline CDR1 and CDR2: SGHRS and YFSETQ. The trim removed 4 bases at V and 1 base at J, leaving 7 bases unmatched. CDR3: CASSPQGARSYNEQFF. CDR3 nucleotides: TGCGCCAGCAGCCCCCAGGGGGCGAGATCCTACAATGAGCAGTTCTTC. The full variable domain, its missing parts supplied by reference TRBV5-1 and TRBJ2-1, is KAGVTQTPRYLIKTRGQQVTLSCSPISGHRSVSWYQQTPGQGLQFLFEYFSETQRNKGNFPGRFSGRQFSNSRSEMNVSTLELGDSALYLCASSPQGARSYNEQFFGPGTRLTVL.

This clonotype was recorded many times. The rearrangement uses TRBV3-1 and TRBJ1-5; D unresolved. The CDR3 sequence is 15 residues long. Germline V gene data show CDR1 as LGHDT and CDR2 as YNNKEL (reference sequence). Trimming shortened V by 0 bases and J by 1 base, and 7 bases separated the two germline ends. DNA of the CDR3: TGTGCCAGCAGCCAAGATAGTCAGAGCAATCAGCCCCAGCATTTT. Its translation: CASSQDSQSNQPQHF.

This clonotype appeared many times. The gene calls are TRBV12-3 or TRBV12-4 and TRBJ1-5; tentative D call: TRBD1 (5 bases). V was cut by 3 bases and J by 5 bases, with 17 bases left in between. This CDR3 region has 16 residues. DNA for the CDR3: TGTGCCAGCAGTTTTCGGCGCAGGGCCGGCCATCAGCCCCAGCATTTT. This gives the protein CASSFRRRAGHQPQHF.

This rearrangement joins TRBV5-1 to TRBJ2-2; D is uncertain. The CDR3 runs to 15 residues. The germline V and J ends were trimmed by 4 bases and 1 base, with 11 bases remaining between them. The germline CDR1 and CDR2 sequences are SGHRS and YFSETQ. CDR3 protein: CASSPRPENTGELFF. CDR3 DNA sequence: TGCGCCAGCAGCCCCCGTCCCGAGAACACCGGGGAGCTGTTTTTT.

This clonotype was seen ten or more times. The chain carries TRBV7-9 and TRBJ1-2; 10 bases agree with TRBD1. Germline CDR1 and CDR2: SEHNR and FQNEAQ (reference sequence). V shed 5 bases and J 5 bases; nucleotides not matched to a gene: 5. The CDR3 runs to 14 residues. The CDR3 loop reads CASSPGQGGYGYTF. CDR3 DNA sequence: TGTGCCAGCAGCCCCGGACAGGGGGGATATGGCTACACCTTC.

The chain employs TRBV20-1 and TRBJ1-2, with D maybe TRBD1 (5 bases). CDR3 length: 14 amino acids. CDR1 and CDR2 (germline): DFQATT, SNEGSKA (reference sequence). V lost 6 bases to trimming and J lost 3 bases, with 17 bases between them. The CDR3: CSAPSFRGDYGYTF. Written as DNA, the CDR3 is TGCAGTGCCCCTTCGTTCCGAGGGGACTATGGCTACACCTTC.

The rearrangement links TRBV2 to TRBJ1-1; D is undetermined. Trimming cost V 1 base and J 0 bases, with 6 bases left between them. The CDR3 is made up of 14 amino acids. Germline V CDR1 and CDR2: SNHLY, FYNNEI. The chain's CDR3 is CASSEERMNTEAFF. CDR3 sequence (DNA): TGTGCCAGCAGTGAAGAGCGGATGAACACTGAAGCTTTCTTT.

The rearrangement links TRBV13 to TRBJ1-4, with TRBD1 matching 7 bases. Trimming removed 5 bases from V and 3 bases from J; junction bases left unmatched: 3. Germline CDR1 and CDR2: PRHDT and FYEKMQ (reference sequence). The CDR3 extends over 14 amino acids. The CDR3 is CASSRGTANEKLFF. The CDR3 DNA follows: TGTGCCAGCAGCCGCGGGACAGCTAATGAAAAACTGTTTTTT. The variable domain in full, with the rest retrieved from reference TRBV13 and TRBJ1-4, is AAGVIQSPRHLIKEKRETATLKCYPIPRHDTVYWYQQGPGQDPQFLISFYEKMQSDKGSIPDRFSAQQFSDYHSELNMSSLELGDSALYFCASSRGTANEKLFFGSGTQLSVL.

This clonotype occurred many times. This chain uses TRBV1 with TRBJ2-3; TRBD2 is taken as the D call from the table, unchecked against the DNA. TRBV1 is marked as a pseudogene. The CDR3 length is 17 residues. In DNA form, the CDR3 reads TGCACCAGCAGCCAAGAAAGGAAGCGGGGGGGCGTCAATACGCAGTATTTT. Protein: CTSSQERKRGGVNTQYF.